This T cell receptor beta chain was obtained from a study of T cells in Graves' hyperthyroidism and ophthalmopathy. Whole-study findings and limits: Among thyroid clonotypes expanded above 0.001, most also appeared in blood.

Reasons for excluding patients were uncontrolled infection, other autoimmune disease, pregnancy or lactation. This clonotype has ten or more counts. What it recognizes is unknown. RNA transcripts provided the source from which TCR beta CDR3 regions were amplified. HTBI primers were employed in a first-round RT-PCR of the TCR CDR3. TCRdb re-derived calls from the multiplex PCR reads in MiXCR, one entry per CDR3 protein. The table has 450,000 to 700,000 distinct CDR3 sequences, under 60% seen once. This clonotype originated in a woman younger than 35 with Graves' hyperthyroidism. The sequencing input was peripheral blood or thyroid tissue (not recorded which).

The CDR3 here is CASAPRDANTGELFF. As DNA, the CDR3 is TGTGCCAGCGCCCCCCGAGACGCGAACACCGGGGAGCTGTTTTTT. This chain connects TRBV7-9 to TRBJ2-2; D unclear. The CDR3 is 15 residues long. Germline-derived CDR1 and CDR2 are SEHNR and FQNEAQ (reference sequence). Between the trimmed V and J ends, which lost 8 bases and 0 bases, there was a span of 13 bases.